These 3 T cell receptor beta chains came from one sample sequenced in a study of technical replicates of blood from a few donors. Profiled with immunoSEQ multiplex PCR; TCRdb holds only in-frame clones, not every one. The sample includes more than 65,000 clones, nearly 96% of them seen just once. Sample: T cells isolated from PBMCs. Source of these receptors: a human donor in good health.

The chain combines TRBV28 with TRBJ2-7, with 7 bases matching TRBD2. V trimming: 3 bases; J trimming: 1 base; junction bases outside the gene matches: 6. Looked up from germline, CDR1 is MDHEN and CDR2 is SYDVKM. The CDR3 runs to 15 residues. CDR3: CASSFPGLVSYEQYF. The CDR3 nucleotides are TGTGCCAGCAGTTTTCCCGGACTAGTATCCTACGAGCAGTACTTC.

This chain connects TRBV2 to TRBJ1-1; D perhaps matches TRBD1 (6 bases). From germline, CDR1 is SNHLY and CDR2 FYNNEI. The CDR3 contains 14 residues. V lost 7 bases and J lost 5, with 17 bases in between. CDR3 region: CASTDPGGRTEAFF. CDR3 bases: TGTGCCAGCACCGACCCGGGGGGCCGGACTGAAGCTTTCTTT.

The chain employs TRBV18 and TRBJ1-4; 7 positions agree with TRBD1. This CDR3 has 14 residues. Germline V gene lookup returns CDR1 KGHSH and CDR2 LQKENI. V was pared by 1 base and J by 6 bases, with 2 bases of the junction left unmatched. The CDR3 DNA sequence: TGTGCCAGCTCACCACAGGGGGCCCATGAAAAACTGTTTTTT. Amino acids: CASSPQGAHEKLFF.